Listed below are T cell receptor beta chains from one sample, sequenced in a study of beta chain features in type 1 diabetes. Data came from immunoSEQ multiplex PCR; TCRdb stores just in-frame clones and leaves some out. Among more than 250,000 clones, roughly 22% were seen once, and the ten largest hold approximately 0.029%. Source material: naive CD4+ T cells from blood. All receptors derive from a woman between 35 and 50 years old with type 1 diabetes. The CDR3 runs from the conserved cysteine through the conserved F or W. The D gene is left open where the match is weak. Not all rows give a size; the values are once, few, many and, for expanded clones, a class.

d_call: TRBD2; v_call: TRBV5-1; clone_size: NA; j_call: TRBJ2-2; cdr3_nt: TGCGCCAGCAGCTTGAGAGGACTAGCGTCCGGGGAGCTGTTTTTT; cdr3_aa: CASSLRGLASGELFF
d_call: TRBD2; v_call: TRBV5-1; clone_size: few; j_call: TRBJ2-1; cdr3_nt: TGCGCCAGCAGCACCGATTCGGGACTAGGAGCTAATGAGCAGTTCTTC; cdr3_aa: CASSTDSGLGANEQFF
d_call: NA; v_call: TRBV30; clone_size: few; j_call: TRBJ2-7; cdr3_nt: TGTGCCTGGAGACAGGGGAGGAACGAGCAGTACTTC; cdr3_aa: CAWRQGRNEQYF
d_call: NA; v_call: TRBV4-2; clone_size: NA; j_call: TRBJ1-2; cdr3_nt: TGTGCCAGCAATAGCAGGCCAGGGGAGGGTGGCTACACCTTC; cdr3_aa: CASNSRPGEGGYTF
d_call: NA; v_call: TRBV5-1; clone_size: NA; j_call: TRBJ1-1; cdr3_nt: TGCGCCAGCAGCTCCGACGGACAGAACACTGAAGCTTTCTTT; cdr3_aa: CASSSDGQNTEAFF
d_call: TRBD2; v_call: TRBV7-9; clone_size: NA; j_call: TRBJ2-1; cdr3_nt: TGTGCCAGCAGCCCACTAGCGGACAGCTACAATGAGCAGTTCTTC; cdr3_aa: CASSPLADSYNEQFF
d_call: NA; v_call: TRBV4-3; clone_size: NA; j_call: TRBJ1-3; cdr3_nt: TGCGCCAGCAGCCAAGAAGGGGGAAGGGGAAACACCATATATTTT; cdr3_aa: CASSQEGGRGNTIYF
d_call: NA; v_call: TRBV5-1; clone_size: NA; j_call: TRBJ1-2; cdr3_nt: TGCGCCAGCAGCTTGGTTGGGGGCTCCAACTATGGCTACACCTTC; cdr3_aa: CASSLVGGSNYGYTF
d_call: NA; v_call: TRBV5-1; clone_size: NA; j_call: TRBJ2-6; cdr3_nt: TGCGCCAGCACGGACAGCCTCTCTGGGGCCAACGTCCTGACTTTC; cdr3_aa: CASTDSLSGANVLTF
d_call: NA; v_call: TRBV14; clone_size: NA; j_call: TRBJ1-1; cdr3_nt: TGTGCCAGCAGCCAGCAGGGAGGCACTGAAGCTTTCTTT; cdr3_aa: CASSQQGGTEAFF
d_call: TRBD1; v_call: TRBV28; clone_size: NA; j_call: TRBJ2-7; cdr3_nt: TGTGCCAGCAGGGGACAGGGGGACGAGCAGTACTTC; cdr3_aa: CASRGQGDEQYF
d_call: NA; v_call: TRBV9; clone_size: few; j_call: TRBJ2-7; cdr3_nt: TGTGCCAGCAGCGTAGCAGGGAACACCTACGAGCAGTACTTC; cdr3_aa: CASSVAGNTYEQYF
d_call: TRBD2; v_call: TRBV28; clone_size: NA; j_call: TRBJ2-1; cdr3_nt: TGTGCCAGCAGTTTACGATCGGGGGGACTGTGGCAGTTCTTC; cdr3_aa: CASSLRSGGLWQFF
d_call: TRBD1; v_call: TRBV13; clone_size: NA; j_call: TRBJ1-3; cdr3_nt: TGTGCCAGCAGCCTAGACAGGGGGCCTGGAAATACCATATATTTT; cdr3_aa: CASSLDRGPGNTIYF
d_call: NA; v_call: TRBV7-2; clone_size: NA; j_call: TRBJ2-3; cdr3_nt: TGTGCCAGCAGCTCTGACAGGACTCCAGATACGCAGTATTTT; cdr3_aa: CASSSDRTPDTQYF
d_call: TRBD1; v_call: TRBV6-1; clone_size: few; j_call: TRBJ1-2; cdr3_nt: TGTGCCAGCAGAGGGGGCCCCTATGGCTACACCTTC; cdr3_aa: CASRGGPYGYTF
d_call: NA; v_call: TRBV12-5; clone_size: few; j_call: TRBJ1-1; cdr3_nt: TGTGCTAGTGGGTACATAGACGGGGGTGAAGCTTTCTTT; cdr3_aa: CASGYIDGGEAFF
d_call: TRBD1; v_call: TRBV7-2; clone_size: NA; j_call: TRBJ2-4; cdr3_nt: TGTGCCAGCAGCTTAGGGTTCAGGGGGCAGAGGGAAAACATTCAGTACTTC; cdr3_aa: CASSLGFRGQRENIQYF
d_call: NA; v_call: TRBV2; clone_size: few; j_call: TRBJ1-1; cdr3_nt: TGTGCCAGCAGTGAATCGCGAACCCCGAACACTGAAGCTTTCTTT; cdr3_aa: CASSESRTPNTEAFF
d_call: NA; v_call: TRBV5-1; clone_size: NA; j_call: TRBJ1-1; cdr3_nt: TGCGCCAGCAGCTTTTCAGGAACTGAAGCTTTCTTT; cdr3_aa: CASSFSGTEAFF
d_call: NA; v_call: TRBV2; clone_size: few; j_call: TRBJ2-1; cdr3_nt: TGTGCCAGCAGCCTCCTTCCGACACTAGCCGCTGAGCAGTTCTTC; cdr3_aa: CASSLLPTLAAEQFF
d_call: NA; v_call: TRBV7-2; clone_size: NA; j_call: TRBJ1-4; cdr3_nt: TGTGCCAGCAGCCCCGCGGCCGGCTCAACTAATGAAAAACTGTTTTTT; cdr3_aa: CASSPAAGSTNEKLFF
d_call: NA; v_call: TRBV30; clone_size: few; j_call: TRBJ2-7; cdr3_nt: TGTGCCTGGAGCAACAGGGAAGTAGGCGAGCAGTACTTC; cdr3_aa: CAWSNREVGEQYF
d_call: TRBD2; v_call: TRBV30; clone_size: NA; j_call: TRBJ2-1; cdr3_nt: TGTGCCCAAAATCCGGGACTAGCGGTAAATGAGCAGTTCTTC; cdr3_aa: CAQNPGLAVNEQFF
d_call: TRBD2; v_call: TRBV7-9; clone_size: NA; j_call: TRBJ2-5; cdr3_nt: TGTGCCAGCCTCTCGGGGGGGGAGACCCAGTACTTC; cdr3_aa: CASLSGGETQYF
d_call: NA; v_call: TRBV5-4; clone_size: NA; j_call: TRBJ2-5; cdr3_nt: TGTGCCAGCAGCTCCCGAGCGAACCAAGAGACCCAGTACTTC; cdr3_aa: CASSSRANQETQYF
d_call: NA; v_call: TRBV29-1; clone_size: NA; j_call: TRBJ1-4; cdr3_nt: TGCAGCGTTGGAGGGCATGCTAATGAAAAACTGTTTTTT; cdr3_aa: CSVGGHANEKLFF
d_call: TRBD1; v_call: TRBV18; clone_size: NA; j_call: TRBJ2-7; cdr3_nt: TGTGCCAGCTCACAGGGACAGGGGTACGCGAATTGGGTTTACGAGCAGTACTTC; cdr3_aa: CASSQGQGYANWVYEQYF
d_call: NA; v_call: TRBV2; clone_size: NA; j_call: TRBJ1-4; cdr3_nt: TGTGCCAGCAGGAGTTGGCAGGGGGAAAAACTGTTTTTT; cdr3_aa: CASRSWQGEKLFF
d_call: NA; v_call: TRBV15; clone_size: NA; j_call: TRBJ2-1; cdr3_nt: TGTGCCACCCTCTCCTTAGGGGTGGATGAGCAGTTCTTC; cdr3_aa: CATLSLGVDEQFF
d_call: TRBD2; v_call: TRBV5-4; clone_size: NA; j_call: TRBJ2-2; cdr3_nt: TGTGCCAGCAGCTTGGTGGGACTAGCGGGCGCCGGGGAGCTGTTTTTT; cdr3_aa: CASSLVGLAGAGELFF
d_call: TRBD1; v_call: TRBV5-6; clone_size: few; j_call: TRBJ1-1; cdr3_nt: TGTGCCAGCAGCCACACCGGGGACAGGGGAACTGAAGCTTTCTTT; cdr3_aa: CASSHTGDRGTEAFF
d_call: TRBD1; v_call: TRBV15; clone_size: NA; j_call: TRBJ1-4; cdr3_nt: TGTGCCACCAGCACCAGGACAGGGGGTGAAAAACTGTTTTTT; cdr3_aa: CATSTRTGGEKLFF
d_call: NA; v_call: TRBV9; clone_size: few; j_call: TRBJ1-2; cdr3_nt: TGTGCCAGCAGCCAGGACAGTAACTATGGCTACACCTTC; cdr3_aa: CASSQDSNYGYTF
d_call: NA; v_call: TRBV2; clone_size: few; j_call: TRBJ1-5; cdr3_nt: TGTGCCAGCCAGGGTCTCGTGGGCGCTCAGCCCCAGCATTTT; cdr3_aa: CASQGLVGAQPQHF
d_call: NA; v_call: TRBV29-1; clone_size: few; j_call: TRBJ1-1; cdr3_nt: TGCAGCGTTGAAGTCCTAGAGAACACTGAAGCTTTCTTT; cdr3_aa: CSVEVLENTEAFF
d_call: TRBD1; v_call: TRBV2; clone_size: NA; j_call: TRBJ2-2; cdr3_nt: TGTGCCAGCACGCAGGGGGTGAACACCGGGGAGCTGTTTTTT; cdr3_aa: CASTQGVNTGELFF
d_call: TRBD1; v_call: TRBV7-9; clone_size: NA; j_call: TRBJ2-6; cdr3_nt: TGTGCCAGCAGCCCTGGGACAGAGAACAACGTCCTGACTTTC; cdr3_aa: CASSPGTENNVLTF
d_call: NA; v_call: TRBV30; clone_size: NA; j_call: TRBJ2-7; cdr3_nt: TGTGCCTGGAGTGAAATTTGGGTGGGGCTACCCTACGAGCAGTACTTC; cdr3_aa: CAWSEIWVGLPYEQYF
d_call: TRBD2; v_call: TRBV10-3; clone_size: few; j_call: TRBJ2-1; cdr3_nt: TGTGCCATGTGGGGGGGTAATTCCTACAATGAGCAGTTCTTC; cdr3_aa: CAMWGGNSYNEQFF
d_call: NA; v_call: TRBV21-1; clone_size: few; j_call: TRBJ2-6; cdr3_nt: TGTGCCAGCAGCAAATCTACAGGGGCCCCCCCCCACTCTGGGGCCAACGTCCTGACTTTC; cdr3_aa: CASSKSTGAPPHSGANVLTF
d_call: NA; v_call: TRBV7-9; clone_size: few; j_call: TRBJ2-5; cdr3_nt: TGTGCCAGCAGCGAGCGCGGGACTCAGGGAGCGACCCAGTACTTC; cdr3_aa: CASSERGTQGATQYF